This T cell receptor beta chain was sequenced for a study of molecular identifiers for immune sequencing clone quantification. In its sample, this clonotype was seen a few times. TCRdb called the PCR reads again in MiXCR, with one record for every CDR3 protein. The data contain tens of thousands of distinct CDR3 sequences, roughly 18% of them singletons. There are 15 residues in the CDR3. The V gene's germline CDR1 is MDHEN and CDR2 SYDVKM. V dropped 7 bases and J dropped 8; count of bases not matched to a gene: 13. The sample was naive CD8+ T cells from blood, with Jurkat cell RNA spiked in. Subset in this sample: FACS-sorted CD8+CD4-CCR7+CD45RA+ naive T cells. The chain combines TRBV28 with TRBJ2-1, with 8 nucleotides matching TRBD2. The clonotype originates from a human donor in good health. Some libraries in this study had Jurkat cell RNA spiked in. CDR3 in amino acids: CASTLSGRIIHEQFF. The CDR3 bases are TGTGCCAGCACCCTAAGCGGGAGAATTATCCATGAGCAGTTCTTC.